The 2 T cell receptor beta chains below all came from one sample that was sequenced in a study of cytomegalovirus exposure and HLA in healthy donors. PCR primers comprised 60 Vbeta and 13 Jbeta primers. Method: immunoSEQ multiplex PCR; TCRdb's copy keeps in-frame clones and lacks some. The sample shows 130,000 to 150,000 clones, about 80% of them seen only once. Source material: PBMCs. The receptors were sampled from a man between 18 and 35 years old in good health and CMV-seronegative.

As concerns this clone: Other nucleotide sequences in the sample specify the same CDR3. The chain combines TRBV18 with TRBJ1-5, with D tentatively TRBD1 (6 bases). V lost 6 bases to trimming and J lost 4 bases, with 10 bases between them. Germline V gene data show CDR1 as KGHSH and CDR2 as LQKENI. This CDR3 has 13 amino acids. The CDR3 is CASSPGQNQPQHF. Written as DNA, the CDR3 is TGTGCCAGCTCTCCTGGACAGAATCAGCCCCAGCATTTT.

As DNA, the CDR3 is TGCGCCAGCAGTTCTAACAGGGACGAAGGAAAACTGTTTTTT. Translated, it gives CASSSNRDEGKLFF. The J gene is TRBJ1-4, the V gene TRBV10-2, with D maybe TRBD1 (6 bases). Germline values: CDR1 WSHSY, CDR2 SAAADI. Trimming took 5 bases from V and 10 from J, leaving 17 bases between them. The CDR3 covers 14 residues.